This T cell receptor beta chain was captured by sequencing in a study of cytomegalovirus exposure and HLA in healthy donors (dated by TCRdb to about 2017). Study-wide context: According to an earlier analysis of a few hundred of the donors, 150 million to 200 million T cells yielded roughly 100 million unique TCR beta sequences and approximately 300 Gb of sequence data. About 280 gigabases of sequencing data and 75 million to 85 million unique TCR sequences made up an early release that covered over 550 HLA-typed donors. Among the roughly 400 genotyped donors, about 85% belonged to the genetic ancestry cluster associated with self-reported Caucasian donors. The study was designed to test whether signatures of past pathogen exposure could be identified by cataloging public T cell receptors. The study profiled the T cell repertoires of 500 to 800 subjects by immunosequencing and related them to cytomegalovirus serostatus. A separate validation cohort of more than 100 different subjects was used in addition to the approximately 700-subject first cohort. To predict cytomegalovirus infection status, the study brought together high-throughput TCR immunosequencing, statistical association of individual TCRs with disease status, and machine learning. A later analysis re-examined previously published TCR beta repertoires from more than 600 donors and added high-resolution HLA genotyping to investigate patterns of TCR occurrence. Rather than using new phenotypic data, the later analysis identified candidate immune exposures from TCR beta sequences and from how often those sequences occurred across donors. An earlier analysis of approximately 630 of the donors applied high-throughput TCR beta sequencing to assess whether each TCR beta V gene segment acted as functional or pseudogenic. Donor age, sex, ethnicity and CMV serostatus were compiled together with the repertoire data. Genome-wide SNP genotypes for about 55% of the 666 donors were used in a later genetic analysis, which treated that subset as a discovery cohort. Every discovery cohort repertoire had been produced on one sequencing platform. Class I and class II HLA loci were covered by the typing at four-digit resolution. Typing coverage differed by locus: A, B, C, DRB1 and DQB1 were typed in roughly 629-640 donors, DQA1 in approximately 520, DPA1 in nearly 610, and DPB1 in approximately 450. Several DR-DQ haplotypes were handled as single units for association and clustering because linkage in the cohort was strong. On average, roughly 250,000 unique TCR beta nucleotide sequences were sequenced per donor among more than 350 genotyped donors of the cohort, with approximately 18% of those sequences being non-productive.

The investigation overall reported the following: The study gave a list of around 170 TCR beta chains associated with cytomegalovirus. The cohort was sequenced for TCR beta chains only, and without alpha or paired-chain data the features that could be detected were limited. In a later genetic analysis, a missense DCLRE1C variant was associated with V-gene and J-gene trimming of TCR beta chains, and the association was replicated in an independent cohort. When HLA alleles, especially DR and DQ, strongly co-occurred, TCR associations were difficult to assign to individual alleles. Immune exposure information for the cohort was limited to CMV serostatus. A later analysis found that HLA-associated TCR beta chains were more clonally expanded and had lower generation probabilities than equally common non-associated chains. Because HLA typing was missing for some donors at each locus, association tests included only the typed subset. A few of the identified cytomegalovirus-associated TCR beta chains were confirmed in vitro to be specific for cytomegalovirus antigens. In an earlier analysis of under 600 of the donors, most TCR beta V segments were observed in productive rearrangements about 87% or about 30% of the time, broadly matching IMGT annotations. The earlier analysis of about 600 of the donors excluded around 17 rarely observed V segments, including chromosome 9 orphons, because counts were too low. Most TCR sequences were observed very rarely across donors, whereas some public TCRs were present in many individuals. A group of highly shared sequence variants was considered likely to be a technical artifact of the sequencing pipeline. Specific HLA alleles were associated with roughly 17,000 TCR beta sequences at a false discovery rate of 0.05 in a later analysis. Compared with the roughly 700-donor mean, donors in an Asian-associated ancestry cluster had fewer N-insertions in productive TCRs, according to a later genetic analysis. A further reported finding was that TCR beta sequences accurately predicted the HLA-A and HLA-B alleles for most subjects in the first cohort. Correlated functional status among segregating V segments might be attributable to linkage disequilibrium, but an unknown experimental factor could not be ruled out. The presence/absence analyses assumed that sequencing depth was roughly uniform across donors, and that assumption may not be true. A later analysis found that TCR association rates varied across HLA loci, with DRB1 alleles showing the most associated TCRs and HLA-C alleles the fewest. The authors suggested that the approach could potentially be generalized to other disease states and immunological phenotypes. A later analysis reported that several top co-occurrence clusters appeared linked to parvovirus B19, influenza, CMV and Epstein-Barr virus. Cytomegalovirus status was reported to be diagnosed by the classifier with high specificity and sensitivity in both the original and validation cohorts. A later analysis found that most CMV-associated TCR beta chains appeared HLA-restricted, with HLA associations seemingly driven largely by CMV exposure.

The library was generated by the immunoSEQ multiplex PCR assay. The multiplex PCR relied on a mix of 60 forward primers for TCR Vbeta segments and 13 reverse primers for TCR Jbeta segments. The CDR3 region of rearranged TCR beta genes was amplified from genomic DNA with a multiplex PCR assay. Amplified TCR beta libraries were sequenced as 87-base-pair reads on the Illumina HiSeq System. Per the source publication's procedure: A later analysis tallied around 80 million unique TCR beta chains across the 610 or so repertoires, and around 12 million of those chains were shared by two or more donors. To remove PCR and sequencing errors, raw reads were error-corrected and collapsed into unique sequences using a nearest-neighbor algorithm that merged closely related sequences. CDR3 sequences were aligned to IMGT reference sequences to assign V, D and J gene segments. For a sequence to be retained, at least a six-nucleotide match to both a V gene segment and a J gene segment was required. Rearrangements were called productive when the CDR3 lacked stop codons and stayed in frame with V and J; all others were non-productive. Following IMGT convention, CDR3 was defined as the stretch from the second conserved V-encoded cysteine to the conserved J-encoded phenylalanine. In an earlier analysis of just under 600 of the donors, sequences lacking an unambiguous match to a single V gene segment were excluded. In an earlier analysis of 587 of the donors, V segments were called functional above 56.7% productive rearrangements and were called segregating when the between-donor standard deviation exceeded 5%. A statistical classification framework was developed to diagnose cytomegalovirus status using the catalog of TCR beta chain sequences. In a later analysis, V and J genes were assigned by comparing TCR nucleotide sequences against IMGT/GENE-DB human TR gene sequences. In a later analysis, CDR3 sequences and most-parsimonious VDJ recombination scenarios were assigned using the TCRdist pipeline. In a later analysis, every TCR beta chain was defined by the combination of its CDR3 amino acid sequence and its V-gene family, and reads without a unique V-gene family were dropped. In a later analysis, 550 to 650 highly shared, low-generation-probability nucleotide sequences were removed to address suspected cross-contamination and a sequencing artifact. A later analysis calculated a clonal expansion index for each public chain from normalized within-repertoire ranks of inferred template counts. In a later analysis, generation probabilities were computed with a VDJ recombination model fitted to out-of-frame rearrangements, and the resulting probabilities were checked against IGoR. In a later analysis, TCR-TCR, TCR-HLA and TCR-CMV co-occurrence was scored with hypergeometric tests, and a repertoire-size bias correction was applied to TCR pairs. A later analysis estimated false discovery rates by permuting HLA or CMV assignments 20 times. A later analysis grouped co-occurring TCRs with DBSCAN, adding TCRdist sequence similarity when clustering within HLA-allele-positive subsets. For co-occurrence clustering, repertoires with fewer than 30,000 or more than 120,000 public chains were excluded, along with roughly 5 repertoires with anomalous nucleotide sharing. The immuneACCESS repertoire file appears here via TCRdb, limited to in-frame rearrangements. These files lack a portion of the clones; in checked studies, under half of the deficit traces to unresolved V genes, and the cause of the others is not known. From that table come the V and J calls and clone size; the DNA was used to work out D and trimming. The sample profile shows more than 140,000 clones; 77% of them were found once. 1.5% to 2% of the sample is held by the ten biggest clonotypes.

In total, about 650 healthy bone marrow donors made up the cohort. At the time of sampling, every cohort member was nominally healthy, though immune exposures that went unrecorded were likely present. The donor was CMV seronegative and belonged to the group of 350 or so seronegative cohort members. A peripheral blood sample was provided by each donor, and peripheral blood mononuclear cells were used for TCR beta sequencing. Genomic DNA was extracted from the blood cell samples with the Qiagen DNeasy Blood Extraction Kit. A note on this clone: The target of this receptor is not known. No base quality values were provided; no much bigger clone lies one nucleotide off.

This clonotype originated in a female donor in good health and CMV-seronegative. Sample: PBMCs.

The CDR3 reads CARGQFDNEQFF. The DNA reads as follows: TGTGCCAGAGGACAGTTCGACAATGAGCAGTTCTTC. The chain links TRBV2 with TRBJ2-1; the D gene is perhaps TRBD1, on 6 matching bases. Relative to germline, V is 9 bases shorter and J is 5 bases shorter, with 11 bases between their ends. From its cysteine to its phenylalanine, the CDR3 spans 12 amino acids. Of all the DNA, just the CDR3 is kept, 36 bases in frame from base 1. CDR1 and CDR2 are drawn from the germline V gene: SNHLY, FYNNEI.